Here is one T cell receptor (beta chain) with its context. This specimen comes from a study of blood T cell repertoires in COVID-19. At the level of the study: Collection of acute and convalescent COVID-19 samples took place in the United States, Italy and Spain. From T cells, B-cell-depleted T cells, or PBMCs came the material, which was cDNA or gDNA.

There are 13 residues in the CDR3. V was trimmed by 7 bases and J by 1 base, leaving 12 bases between them. Germline-derived CDR1 and CDR2 are SQVTM and ANQGSEA. As originally analysed: Amplification with reference gene primers provided the estimates of nucleated cell counts. Sequencing used immunoSEQ multiplex PCR; TCRdb keeps in-frame clones, though not all of them. The V and J calls and clone size were taken over from that table, and D and trimming were inferred from the DNA. The data contain 75,000 to 90,000 clones, about 90% of them seen just once; the ten biggest clones take up under 6.5%. The source material was peripheral blood. This clonotype originated in a human donor in a cohort sampled during active COVID-19. This chain links TRBV29-1 with TRBJ2-3; no firm D call. Here the CDR3 reads CSAARSGTDTQYF. CDR3 DNA sequence: TGCAGCGCTGCCCGGTCGGGCACAGATACGCAGTATTTT.